This T cell receptor (beta chain) was sequenced for a study of cytomegalovirus exposure and HLA in healthy donors. Study observations and caveats: A later analysis linked a missense variant in DCLRE1C to the trimming of TCR beta V and J genes. By HLA locus, TCR association rates varied in a later analysis, with DRB1 showing the most and HLA-C the fewest.

As regards this clone: Its antigen is undetermined.

With 4 bases removed from V and 7 bases from J, the gap between germline ends came to 15 bases. The CDR3 has 13 amino acids. CDR1 is SGHNT, CDR2 YYREEE, per germline (reference sequence). PCR involved 60 Vbeta and 13 Jbeta primers. Data came from immunoSEQ multiplex PCR; TCRdb stores just in-frame clones and leaves some out. The sample yields under 200,000 clones, 80% to 85% seen once. Sequenced input: PBMCs. The chain joins TRBV5-4 to TRBJ2-7, with D possibly TRBD2 on 6 matching bases. This TCR was sampled from a woman aged 18-29 years in good health and CMV-seronegative. CDR3 residues: CASSRDPGREQYF. The CDR3, as DNA: TGTGCCAGCAGCCGCGATCCGGGGAGGGAGCAGTACTTC.